The 25 T cell receptor beta chains below come from one sample, sequenced in a study of T cell responses to AZD1222 COVID-19 vaccine. Clones were read by immunoSEQ multiplex PCR, and TCRdb kept only the in-frame ones, dropping some. Of 150,000 to 200,000 clones in the sample, approximately 90% were seen once. The specimen was peripheral blood, collected on day 0 of AZD1222 vaccination. The origin of the receptors is an adult in good health.

The chain recombines TRBV5-8 with TRBJ1-4; TRBD1 matches 11 bases. Germline V lookup: CDR1 SGHTS, CDR2 YDEGEE. V gave up 3 bases and J gave up 7 bases; unmatched junction bases: 5. The CDR3 covers 15 residues. The CDR3 spells CASSWGQGDREKLFF. CDR3 DNA: TGTGCCAGCAGCTGGGGACAGGGGGATCGTGAAAAACTGTTTTTT.

The chain couples TRBV19 to TRBJ1-3; 8 bases fit TRBD1. There are 15 residues in the CDR3. The junction had 6 bases not matched to a gene; V was cut back by 6 bases and J by 2 bases. Germline V gene data show CDR1 as LNHDA and CDR2 as SQIVND (reference sequence). The CDR3 region has the DNA TGTGCCAGTAGCCGCGACAGGGGCGCTGGAAACACCATATATTTT. Its translation: CASSRDRGAGNTIYF.

This clone was detected a few times. The chain uses TRBV6-5 and TRBJ2-5; D tentatively fits TRBD1 or TRBD2 (5 bases each). Trimming stripped 4 bases from V and 3 bases from J, with 9 bases between. CDR3 length equals 13 residues. The V gene's germline CDR1 is MNHEY and CDR2 SVGAGI. The CDR3 nucleotides are TGTGCCAGCAGTTTCCAGGGAGAAGAGACCCAGTACTTC. The encoded protein is CASSFQGEETQYF.

V usage is TRBV3-1 (or the pseudogene TRBV3-2) and J usage is TRBJ2-3; 8 bases align to TRBD1. Germline CDR1 LGHDT, CDR2 YNNKEL (reference sequence). There are 16 residues in the CDR3. V lost 3 bases to trimming and J lost 1 base; unmatched junction nucleotides: 6. CDR3 sequence reads: CASSQGHRGGTDTQYF. For the CDR3, the DNA is TGTGCCAGCAGCCAGGGCCACAGGGGGGGCACAGATACGCAGTATTTT.

This clone was observed a single time. V gene TRBV7-8 combines with J gene TRBJ1-2; D is unresolved. The germline V and J ends were trimmed by 1 base and 2 bases, with 8 bases remaining between them. The CDR3 extends over 14 amino acids. The V gene's germline CDR1 is SGHVS and CDR2 FQNEAQ. The CDR3: CASSLETANYGYTF. CDR3 sequence (DNA): TGTGCCAGCAGCTTAGAGACGGCGAACTATGGCTACACCTTC.

The gene calls are TRBV6-5 and TRBJ1-6; 7 bases are shared with TRBD1. Unmatched junction bases numbered 8, after V lost 6 bases and J lost 9 bases. CDR1 is MNHEY and CDR2 is SVGAGI in the germline V gene. The CDR3 is 14 residues long. In DNA, the CDR3 is TGTGCCAGCAGGGTCCAGGGGGGGACTTCACCCCTCCACTTT. This translates into CASRVQGGTSPLHF.

This clone was counted once. This chain connects TRBV5-6 to TRBJ1-4, with D possibly matching TRBD1 (6 bases). The CDR3 contains 15 residues. Trimming took 4 bases from V and 8 from J, leaving 18 bases between them. Germline V gene sequence: CDR1 SGHDT, CDR2 YYEEEE. The CDR3 nucleotides are TGTGCCAGCAGCCAGGAGGGGGGCGTTCAGGAAAAACTGTTTTTT. Amino acids: CASSQEGGVQEKLFF.

The chain employs TRBV13 and TRBJ2-1; D gene uncertain. Between the trimmed V and J ends, which lost 2 bases and 3 bases, there was a span of 11 bases. Germline V gives CDR1 PRHDT, CDR2 FYEKMQ (reference sequence). The CDR3 is 15 residues long. This chain's CDR3 is CASSLKGLGYNEQFF. CDR3 nucleotides: TGTGCCAGCAGCTTAAAAGGGTTGGGCTACAATGAGCAGTTCTTC.

The CDR3 DNA follows: TGTGCCAGCAGCGTAGTAGGAGGGGCCAACACTGAAGCTTTCTTT. This translates into CASSVVGGANTEAFF. The V call is TRBV9, the J call TRBJ1-1, with a possible D match to TRBD1 (5 bases). There are 15 residues in the CDR3. Germline lookup yields CDR1 SGDLS and CDR2 YYNGEE. V shed 0 bases and J shed 2 bases, with 11 bases lying between them.

V and J are TRBV3-1 (or the pseudogene TRBV3-2) and TRBJ2-4; a weak D match, TRBD1 (5 bases). The V end was cut by 1 base, the J end by 6 bases, with 10 bases between. This CDR3 has 14 residues. CDR1 LGHDT and CDR2 YNNKEL come from the germline V gene (reference sequence). In DNA, the CDR3 is TGTGCCAGCAGCCAAGGACAGAGAATAAACATTCAGTACTTC. Translating gives CASSQGQRINIQYF.

This chain joins TRBV2 and TRBJ1-5; D perhaps matches TRBD1 (6 bases). The length of the CDR3 is 14 residues. CDR1 and CDR2 from the germline V gene are SNHLY and FYNNEI. Deletions cut 8 bases from V and 7 bases from J, with 18 bases between. CDR3 coding DNA: TGTGCCAGCTCCCACGGGACAAAAGGCCAGCCCCAGCATTTT. It translates to CASSHGTKGQPQHF.

This clone was recorded a few times. The V gene is TRBV11-2, the J gene TRBJ2-7, with 10 positions matching TRBD1. The CDR3 has 16 amino acids. Germline V gene data show CDR1 as SGHAT and CDR2 as FQNNGV. Trimming cost V 3 bases and J 2 bases; bases outside gene matches: 7. CDR3 nucleotide sequence: TGTGCCAGCAGCTTTCGGTCGGACAGGGGGGCCTACGAGCAGTACTTC. This translates into CASSFRSDRGAYEQYF.

This clone appeared a single time. This chain uses TRBV7-8 with TRBJ2-1; TRBD1 matches 9 bases. Germline lookup yields CDR1 SGHVS and CDR2 FQNEAQ. This CDR3 spans 15 amino acids. Trimming cost V 5 bases and J 5 bases; bases outside gene matches: 7. The CDR3 DNA reads as TGTGCCAGCAGCGGATACAGGGGGCTGGACAATGAGCAGTTCTTC. The encoded protein is CASSGYRGLDNEQFF.

The chain links TRBV5-4 to TRBJ2-1; TRBD2 aligns across 9 bases. The germline CDR1 and CDR2 sequences are SGHNT and YYREEE (reference sequence). Trimming took 4 bases from V and 9 from J; bases not matched to a gene: 11. The CDR3 consists of 15 residues. The CDR3 loop is CASSEGGRAGGEQFF. As DNA, the CDR3 is TGTGCCAGCAGCGAGGGCGGGAGGGCCGGAGGTGAGCAGTTCTTC.

This clone has only one observation. V is TRBV7-9 and J is TRBJ1-3; D gene ambiguous. Trimming removed 2 bases from V and 1 base from J, with 15 bases in between. This CDR3 has 17 residues. Germline CDR1 SEHNR, CDR2 FQNEAQ (reference sequence). CDR3 region: CASSLNSPTLSGNTIYF. The CDR3 bases are TGTGCCAGCAGCTTAAATTCACCGACCCTTTCTGGAAACACCATATATTTT.

The CDR3 spells CASSSMQGYNSPLHF. CDR3 nucleotide sequence: TGTGCCAGCAGCTCGATGCAGGGATATAATTCACCCCTCCACTTT. The chain joins TRBV9 to TRBJ1-6, with D tentatively TRBD1 (5 bases). The germline V gene encodes CDR1 SGDLS and CDR2 YYNGEE. This CDR3 has 15 residues. Trimming took off 4 bases at V and 4 bases at J, with 12 bases between the two ends.

The chain combines TRBV7-9 with TRBJ1-4, with a tentative D call TRBD1 (5 bases). CDR1 and CDR2 from the germline V gene are SEHNR and FQNEAQ (reference sequence). The CDR3 spans 15 residues. The V end lost 5 bases, the J end lost 2 bases, and 12 bases lay between the germline ends. The CDR3 loop is CASSEFGATNEKLFF. The CDR3 coding sequence is TGTGCCAGCAGCGAATTCGGGGCCACTAATGAAAAACTGTTTTTT.

This rearrangement joins TRBV19 to TRBJ1-2, with 9 bases lining up with TRBD1. Germline-derived CDR1 and CDR2 are LNHDA and SQIVND (reference sequence). V lost 5 bases to trimming and J lost 8 bases; unmatched junction nucleotides: 9. The CDR3 runs 14 residues. CDR3 coding DNA: TGTGCCAGTAGTCCGGACAGGGGAGTGTGGGGCTACACCTTC. Protein product: CASSPDRGVWGYTF.

This clone was counted a single time. The CDR3 region is CASSHSSSGEQYF. The CDR3 DNA reads TGTGCCAGCAGCCATAGTTCCTCCGGAGAGCAGTACTTC. J is TRBJ2-7 and V is TRBV3-1 (or the pseudogene TRBV3-2); D is unclear. The ends were cut back, 3 bases at V and 7 bases at J, with 13 bases in the middle. The germline CDR1 and CDR2 sequences are LGHDT and YNNKEL (reference sequence). CDR3 length equals 13 residues.

V usage is TRBV27 and J usage is TRBJ2-5; 8 nucleotides line up with TRBD2. V lost 4 bases to trimming and J lost 4 bases; unmatched junction nucleotides: 8. Looked up from germline, CDR1 is MNHEY and CDR2 is SMNVEV (reference sequence). The CDR3 sequence is 15 residues long. This CDR3 reads CASSSGTSLGETQYF. For the CDR3, the DNA is TGTGCCAGCAGTTCCGGGACTAGTCTCGGAGAGACCCAGTACTTC.

This chain connects TRBV19 to TRBJ2-4, with D maybe TRBD1 (6 bases). Germline CDR1 reads LNHDA; CDR2 reads SQIVND (reference sequence). The V end lost 11 bases, the J end lost 7 bases, and 18 bases lay between the germline ends. The CDR3 is 13 residues long. This chain's CDR3 is CAETGTTTNIQYF. Here the CDR3 DNA reads TGTGCCGAGACAGGTACGACAACTAACATTCAGTACTTC.

This sequence joins TRBV6-5 and TRBJ1-2; 10 bases line up with TRBD1. Germline CDR1 MNHEY, CDR2 SVGAGI. The CDR3 runs 13 residues. V dropped 7 bases and J dropped 5; count of bases not matched to a gene: 4. In DNA, the CDR3 is TGTGCCAGCACAGGACAGGGGGTTTATGGCTACACCTTC. Amino acid sequence: CASTGQGVYGYTF.

The rearrangement links TRBV28 to TRBJ1-3; TRBD1 matches 8 bases. Germline-derived CDR1 and CDR2 are MDHEN and SYDVKM. With V trimmed by 2 bases and J by 8 bases, 11 bases remained unmatched. The CDR3 is 16 residues long. In DNA form, the CDR3 reads TGTGCCAGCAGTTTAGCGGACAGGGCAGCGCGAGACACCATATATTTT. It specifies CASSLADRAARDTIYF.

The chain couples TRBV10-1 to TRBJ2-7, with 7 bases identical to TRBD1. Germline values: CDR1 WNHNN, CDR2 SYGVQD (reference sequence). The CDR3 sequence is 15 residues long. The trim removed 5 bases at V and 0 bases at J, leaving 7 bases unmatched. CDR3 region: CASSRTGTSSYEQYF. CDR3 DNA sequence: TGCGCCAGCAGTCGGACAGGTACATCCTCCTACGAGCAGTACTTC.

V gene TRBV11-1 combines with J gene TRBJ2-3, with a possible D match to TRBD2 (5 bases). Germline assignment: CDR1 SGHAT and CDR2 FQDESV (reference sequence). Trimming took 1 base from V and 4 from J, leaving 12 bases between them. CDR3 size: 15 residues. The CDR3 here is CASSLDRHGADTQYF. The CDR3 region has the DNA TGTGCCAGCAGCTTAGACCGCCACGGGGCAGATACGCAGTATTTT.